A selection of T cell receptor beta chains follows, all from one sample in a study of blood T cell repertoires in COVID-19. Assay used: immunoSEQ multiplex PCR; TCRdb lists only in-frame clones, some missing. This table has over 250,000 clones, approximately 85% appearing once. The sample taken for sequencing was peripheral blood. Receptors were obtained from a woman aged 70-85 years with acute or convalescent COVID-19. Each CDR3 is given with its conserved first and last residue. The D gene is left open where the match is weak. Only some rows state a clone size, as once, few, many or a class for expanded clones.

cdr3_nt: TGCGCCAGCAGCTTGGACAGGGGCTCTGGAAACACCATATATTTT
cdr3_aa: CASSLDRGSGNTIYF
v_call: TRBV5-1
clone_size: .
j_call: TRBJ1-3
d_call: TRBD1

cdr3_nt: TGCGCCAGCAGCCGGCCCCGGGACACAGACACCGGGGAGCTGTTTTTT
cdr3_aa: CASSRPRDTDTGELFF
v_call: TRBV4-1
clone_size: .
j_call: TRBJ2-2
d_call: .

cdr3_nt: TGCGCCAGCAGCTTACTGGGAGAATTCTACGAGCAGTACTTC
cdr3_aa: CASSLLGEFYEQYF
v_call: TRBV5-1
clone_size: .
j_call: TRBJ2-7
d_call: .

cdr3_nt: TGCGCCAGCAGCCAAGTCGGACTGGCACACAATGAGCAGTTCTTC
cdr3_aa: CASSQVGLAHNEQFF
v_call: TRBV4-1
clone_size: .
j_call: TRBJ2-1
d_call: .

cdr3_nt: TGTGCCAGCAGCCGATCACAGGGGGCGACTGGAAACACCATATATTTT
cdr3_aa: CASSRSQGATGNTIYF
v_call: TRBV3-1/TRBV3-2
clone_size: .
j_call: TRBJ1-3
d_call: TRBD1

cdr3_nt: TGTGCCAGCAGTTACTCCCATAGCTCCTACAATGAGCAGTTCTTC
cdr3_aa: CASSYSHSSYNEQFF
v_call: TRBV6-2/TRBV6-3
clone_size: few
j_call: TRBJ2-1
d_call: .

cdr3_nt: TGTGCCAGCTCAAGAGGGACAGACGGGGATACGCAGTATTTT
cdr3_aa: CASSRGTDGDTQYF
v_call: TRBV18
clone_size: .
j_call: TRBJ2-3
d_call: TRBD1

cdr3_nt: TGTGCCAGCAGCTCCTGGACAGGGGACAGCTATGGCTACACCTTC
cdr3_aa: CASSSWTGDSYGYTF
v_call: TRBV7-8
clone_size: few
j_call: TRBJ1-2
d_call: TRBD1

cdr3_nt: TGTGCCAGCAGCTTCCAGGGGGCATCGGGAGAGCAGTACTTC
cdr3_aa: CASSFQGASGEQYF
v_call: TRBV5-4
clone_size: few
j_call: TRBJ2-7
d_call: TRBD1

cdr3_nt: TGTGCCAGCAGGGGAGGGACTGAAGCTTTCTTT
cdr3_aa: CASRGGTEAFF
v_call: TRBV6-5
clone_size: .
j_call: TRBJ1-1
d_call: .

cdr3_nt: TGTGCCAGCAGCTTACTACGAACTGAAGCTTTCTTT
cdr3_aa: CASSLLRTEAFF
v_call: TRBV3-1/TRBV3-2
clone_size: once
j_call: TRBJ1-1
d_call: .

cdr3_nt: TGTGCCAGCAGTGAAGCTGGGGCCCCAGATACGCAGTATTTT
cdr3_aa: CASSEAGAPDTQYF
v_call: TRBV6-1
clone_size: .
j_call: TRBJ2-3
d_call: .

cdr3_nt: TGTGCCAGCAGCCCTCCCGACGGGTACCTGGTAGCTTTCTTT
cdr3_aa: CASSPPDGYLVAFF
v_call: TRBV3-1/TRBV3-2
clone_size: few
j_call: TRBJ1-1
d_call: .

cdr3_nt: TGCGCCAGCAGCTTGGCGGCAGGGGCCAACACTGAAGCTTTCTTT
cdr3_aa: CASSLAAGANTEAFF
v_call: TRBV5-1
clone_size: .
j_call: TRBJ1-1
d_call: .

cdr3_nt: TGTGCCAGCAGCCGACGACTAGCGTGGGCACATTTTTATGTTGTGGGCACAGATACGCAGTATTTT
cdr3_aa: CASSRRLAWAHFYVVGTDTQYF
v_call: TRBV3-1/TRBV3-2
clone_size: .
j_call: TRBJ2-3
d_call: TRBD2

cdr3_nt: TGTGCCGCCACACAGGGTATGAACTATGGCTACACCTTC
cdr3_aa: CAATQGMNYGYTF
v_call: TRBV19
clone_size: .
j_call: TRBJ1-2
d_call: .

cdr3_nt: TGTGCCAGCAGCCAGGGGAATGAGCAGTTCTTC
cdr3_aa: CASSQGNEQFF
v_call: TRBV5-4
clone_size: .
j_call: TRBJ2-1
d_call: .

cdr3_nt: TGTGCCAGCAGCTTAGCGGCCCTAAGCGGGGGAAGCTCCTACGAGCAGTACTTC
cdr3_aa: CASSLAALSGGSSYEQYF
v_call: TRBV7-9
clone_size: .
j_call: TRBJ2-7
d_call: TRBD2

cdr3_nt: TGTGCCAGCAGCTTAGTAGCGGACCTTGAAGCTTTCTTT
cdr3_aa: CASSLVADLEAFF
v_call: TRBV7-9
clone_size: .
j_call: TRBJ1-1
d_call: .

cdr3_nt: TGCGCCAGCAGCAGCCAGGGTTGGCGGACTGAAGCTTTCTTT
cdr3_aa: CASSSQGWRTEAFF
v_call: TRBV5-1
clone_size: .
j_call: TRBJ1-1
d_call: .

cdr3_nt: TGTGCCAGTAGTATGTTGGGACAGGGGAGCAATCAGCCCCAGCATTTT
cdr3_aa: CASSMLGQGSNQPQHF
v_call: TRBV19
clone_size: .
j_call: TRBJ1-5
d_call: TRBD1

cdr3_nt: TGTGCCAGCATGGGCCTGCGAGCACCTGGGAGAGATACGCAGTATTTT
cdr3_aa: CASMGLRAPGRDTQYF
v_call: TRBV2
clone_size: .
j_call: TRBJ2-3
d_call: .

cdr3_nt: TGTGCCTGTAATCAGGGGGCAGGAACTGAAGCTTTCTTT
cdr3_aa: CACNQGAGTEAFF
v_call: TRBV30
clone_size: .
j_call: TRBJ1-1
d_call: TRBD1

cdr3_nt: TGTGCCAGCAGTGAAGCTTTAATCGAAGCTTTCTTT
cdr3_aa: CASSEALIEAFF
v_call: TRBV6-1
clone_size: .
j_call: TRBJ1-1
d_call: .

cdr3_nt: TGTGCCTGGTCGGACAGCTACGAGCAGTACTTC
cdr3_aa: CAWSDSYEQYF
v_call: TRBV30
clone_size: .
j_call: TRBJ2-7
d_call: .

cdr3_nt: TGTGCCAGTAGTCGGTCATCTGGGGGGACTGAAGCTTTCTTT
cdr3_aa: CASSRSSGGTEAFF
v_call: TRBV19
clone_size: .
j_call: TRBJ1-1
d_call: .

cdr3_nt: TGTGCTAGCAGCTGGGCGACTGGAGGCGGTGGGACCCAGTACTTC
cdr3_aa: CASSWATGGGGTQYF
v_call: TRBV7-7
clone_size: .
j_call: TRBJ2-5
d_call: .

cdr3_nt: TGTGCCAGCAGCTTAGACAGTGGCAGCGAGCAGTACTTC
cdr3_aa: CASSLDSGSEQYF
v_call: TRBV11-3
clone_size: .
j_call: TRBJ2-7
d_call: .

cdr3_nt: TGTGCCAGCAGCCAAAGGGGGACGGATGAAAAACTGTTTTTT
cdr3_aa: CASSQRGTDEKLFF
v_call: TRBV14
clone_size: .
j_call: TRBJ1-4
d_call: .

cdr3_nt: TGTGCCAGCAGAGAAGCGGGGGGACGGGAGCAGTTCTTC
cdr3_aa: CASREAGGREQFF
v_call: TRBV3-1/TRBV3-2
clone_size: .
j_call: TRBJ2-1
d_call: TRBD2

cdr3_nt: TGCGCCAGCAGCTTGGACATCTCGTACGAGCAGTACTTC
cdr3_aa: CASSLDISYEQYF
v_call: TRBV5-1
clone_size: once
j_call: TRBJ2-7
d_call: .

cdr3_nt: TGCGCCAGCAGGACCTGGGGGAAAACAGGGGGCGATTACGAGCAGTACTTC
cdr3_aa: CASRTWGKTGGDYEQYF
v_call: TRBV5-1
clone_size: .
j_call: TRBJ2-7
d_call: TRBD1

cdr3_nt: TGTGCCAGCAGCTTATACGGCGGACAGGGCCAAGGGCCCCAGCATTTT
cdr3_aa: CASSLYGGQGQGPQHF
v_call: TRBV7-9
clone_size: .
j_call: TRBJ1-5
d_call: TRBD1

cdr3_nt: TGTGCCAGCGCGGGGGCCACGATGTTTAACACCGGGGAGCTGTTTTTT
cdr3_aa: CASAGATMFNTGELFF
v_call: TRBV7-9
clone_size: .
j_call: TRBJ2-2
d_call: .

cdr3_nt: TGCGCCAGCAGCCCCGGACAGGGGGCCTACGAGCAGTACTTC
cdr3_aa: CASSPGQGAYEQYF
v_call: TRBV5-1
clone_size: .
j_call: TRBJ2-7
d_call: TRBD1

cdr3_nt: TGCGCCAGCAGCCAAGATGCCCGAACAGGGGGCGAACCTCCTCGGCCCCAGCATTTT
cdr3_aa: CASSQDARTGGEPPRPQHF
v_call: TRBV4-1
clone_size: .
j_call: TRBJ1-5
d_call: TRBD1

cdr3_nt: TGTGCCTGGAGTAGGGGGTTCGGCCAGCCCCAGCATTTT
cdr3_aa: CAWSRGFGQPQHF
v_call: TRBV30
clone_size: .
j_call: TRBJ1-5
d_call: .

cdr3_nt: TGTGCCAGCAGCTTGAGTACTAGCGGGGGGAGTTATGAGCAGTTCTTC
cdr3_aa: CASSLSTSGGSYEQFF
v_call: TRBV7-2
clone_size: .
j_call: TRBJ2-1
d_call: TRBD2

cdr3_nt: TGTGCCTGGACATTACAGGGGGCGACCCTCTACGAGCAGTACTTC
cdr3_aa: CAWTLQGATLYEQYF
v_call: TRBV30
clone_size: .
j_call: TRBJ2-7
d_call: TRBD1

cdr3_nt: TGTGCCAGCTCAACGATGTCGGGACACCCCACAGATACGCAGTATTTT
cdr3_aa: CASSTMSGHPTDTQYF
v_call: TRBV18
clone_size: .
j_call: TRBJ2-3
d_call: .

cdr3_nt: TGTGCCAGCAGCCCGCTGCGGGGAGACTATGGCTACACCTTC
cdr3_aa: CASSPLRGDYGYTF
v_call: TRBV3-1/TRBV3-2
clone_size: .
j_call: TRBJ1-2
d_call: .

cdr3_nt: TGTGCCACCAGTGATTTATCGGCTAGCGGGGGGTCCTACAATGAGCAGTTCTTC
cdr3_aa: CATSDLSASGGSYNEQFF
v_call: TRBV24-1
clone_size: .
j_call: TRBJ2-1
d_call: TRBD2

cdr3_nt: TGTGCCAGCAGCCAACAGGGCGGACAAGAGACCCAGTACTTC
cdr3_aa: CASSQQGGQETQYF
v_call: TRBV3-1/TRBV3-2
clone_size: .
j_call: TRBJ2-5
d_call: .

cdr3_nt: TGTGCCAGCAGTTCCTTTTCCAGGGAACCTTATGGCTACACCTTC
cdr3_aa: CASSSFSREPYGYTF
v_call: TRBV6-5
clone_size: .
j_call: TRBJ1-2
d_call: .

cdr3_nt: TGTGCCAGCAGCGTACGTGGGACTAGCGGGTACAATGAGCAGTTCTTC
cdr3_aa: CASSVRGTSGYNEQFF
v_call: TRBV7-3
clone_size: .
j_call: TRBJ2-1
d_call: TRBD2

cdr3_nt: TGTGCCAGCAGCCCGCCGGGAAATGAGCAGTTCTTC
cdr3_aa: CASSPPGNEQFF
v_call: TRBV7-9
clone_size: .
j_call: TRBJ2-1
d_call: .

cdr3_nt: TGCGCCAGCAGCTTTAGCGGGGGCCCCTACAATGAGCAGTTCTTC
cdr3_aa: CASSFSGGPYNEQFF
v_call: TRBV5-1
clone_size: .
j_call: TRBJ2-1
d_call: TRBD2

cdr3_nt: TGTGCCAGCAGCTTACCCTCGGGGGGCTACACCTTC
cdr3_aa: CASSLPSGGYTF
v_call: TRBV6-5
clone_size: .
j_call: TRBJ1-2
d_call: .

cdr3_nt: TGTGCCTGGAGGGCAGGTGGGGCCAACGTCCTGACTTTC
cdr3_aa: CAWRAGGANVLTF
v_call: TRBV30
clone_size: .
j_call: TRBJ2-6
d_call: .

cdr3_nt: TGCGCCAGCAGCTTGGTCGGGGGTAGGGATGAAAAACTGTTTTTT
cdr3_aa: CASSLVGGRDEKLFF
v_call: TRBV5-1
clone_size: once
j_call: TRBJ1-4
d_call: .

cdr3_nt: TGTGCCTGGAGGCAGGGCGGGGGGTCAGATACGCAGTATTTT
cdr3_aa: CAWRQGGGSDTQYF
v_call: TRBV30
clone_size: .
j_call: TRBJ2-3
d_call: TRBD2

cdr3_nt: TGTGCCAGCAGGGAGCGGGGTACGAACACCGGGGAGCTGTTTTTT
cdr3_aa: CASRERGTNTGELFF
v_call: TRBV3-1/TRBV3-2
clone_size: .
j_call: TRBJ2-2
d_call: TRBD2

cdr3_nt: TGTGCCAGCAGCTTAGGGGCAAGCGGGGGGACCACAGATACGCAGTATTTT
cdr3_aa: CASSLGASGGTTDTQYF
v_call: TRBV13
clone_size: once
j_call: TRBJ2-3
d_call: TRBD2

cdr3_nt: TGTGCCAGTAGTCCCGGTCACGGGGCCGGGGAGCTGTTTTTT
cdr3_aa: CASSPGHGAGELFF
v_call: TRBV19
clone_size: .
j_call: TRBJ2-2
d_call: .

cdr3_nt: TGTGCCAGCAGCCCCCGGGACAGGGAAAACACTGAAGCTTTCTTT
cdr3_aa: CASSPRDRENTEAFF
v_call: TRBV9
clone_size: .
j_call: TRBJ1-1
d_call: TRBD1

cdr3_nt: TGTGCCAGCAGCGACGTAGGGGCAACTAATGAAAAACTGTTTTTT
cdr3_aa: CASSDVGATNEKLFF
v_call: TRBV7-9
clone_size: few
j_call: TRBJ1-4
d_call: .

cdr3_nt: TGTGCCAGCAGTGAAGCGCGCGGCAGGGGGGCCCTTAACTATGGCTACACCTTC
cdr3_aa: CASSEARGRGALNYGYTF
v_call: TRBV2
clone_size: .
j_call: TRBJ1-2
d_call: TRBD1

cdr3_nt: TGTGCCAGCAGACCCCCGGGGAGGGGCTACTATGGCTACACCTTC
cdr3_aa: CASRPPGRGYYGYTF
v_call: TRBV11-2
clone_size: .
j_call: TRBJ1-2
d_call: .

cdr3_nt: TGCGCCAGCCAAGCGGGGGACAGGGGGTACGGCTACACCTTC
cdr3_aa: CASQAGDRGYGYTF
v_call: TRBV5-1
clone_size: once
j_call: TRBJ1-2
d_call: TRBD1